One and the same sample provided the 27 T cell receptor beta chains below, sequenced in a study of T cell changes during pregnancy in multiple sclerosis. TCRdb keeps only in-frame clones here, not all; method: immunoSEQ multiplex PCR. The profile shows tens of thousands of clones, just over 90% of them singletons. The sequencing used peripheral blood, collected in the second trimester of pregnancy. These receptors all stem from a female donor with multiple sclerosis, enrolled in a pregnancy study.

The V and J genes are TRBV6-1 and TRBJ1-5; 7 bases match TRBD1. Germline V gene sequence: CDR1 MNHNS, CDR2 SASEGT. The V and J ends lost 4 bases and 5 bases, in that order; junction bases with no gene match: 11. The CDR3 contains 16 residues. The CDR3 DNA reads TGTGCCAGCAGTGCCTGGGGACAGCGAACGGATCAGCCCCAGCATTTT. Residues: CASSAWGQRTDQPQHF.

The chain carries TRBV28 and TRBJ2-2, with a possible D match to TRBD1 (5 bases). The V and J ends lost 10 bases and 6 bases respectively, with 18 bases between them. CDR1 MDHEN and CDR2 SYDVKM come from the germline V gene. The CDR3 contains 14 residues. CDR3 amino acids: CATLKQGIAGELFF. The CDR3 DNA follows: TGTGCCACCCTCAAGCAGGGAATCGCCGGGGAGCTGTTTTTT.

V usage is TRBV25-1 and J usage is TRBJ1-1; D is perhaps TRBD1 (5 bases). Per germline, CDR1 MGHDK and CDR2 SYGVNS. The CDR3 extends over 15 amino acids. V lost 7 bases, J lost 3 bases, and 18 bases lay in between. CDR3: CASTSIRERDTEAFF. As DNA, the CDR3 is TGTGCCAGCACCTCAATCAGGGAAAGGGACACTGAAGCTTTCTTT. The entire variable domain, with the rest obtained from reference TRBV25-1 and TRBJ1-1, is as follows: EADIYQTPRYLVIGTGKKITLECSQTMGHDKMYWYQQDPGMELHLIHYSYGVNSTEKGDLSSESTVSRIRTEHFPLTLESARPSHTSQYLCASTSIRERDTEAFFGQGTRLTVV.

The CDR3 bases are TGTGCCAGCAGTTTCTCCCGGGGGGCGAACAATGAGCAGTTCTTC. This translates into CASSFSRGANNEQFF. The chain couples TRBV27 to TRBJ2-1; possible D gene TRBD2, 7 bases. The germline gives CDR1 MNHEY, CDR2 SMNVEV (reference sequence). Trimming left V 3 bases short and J 5 bases short, with 14 bases between. This CDR3 contains 15 residues.

This sequence joins TRBV2 and TRBJ2-3; 9 bases match TRBD1. There are 11 residues in the CDR3. Trimming at V came to 7 bases and at J to 14 bases, leaving 7 bases not matched to a gene. Germline V CDR1 and CDR2: SNHLY, FYNNEI. CDR3 amino acids: CASTLQGAGYF. Written as DNA, the CDR3 is TGTGCCAGCACCTTACAGGGGGCTGGGTATTTT.

This clone was recorded once. The J gene is TRBJ1-1, the V gene TRBV10-3; the D is unclear. V was trimmed by 2 bases and J by 9 bases, leaving 16 bases between them. The CDR3 is 14 amino acids. The germline CDR1 and CDR2 sequences are ENHRY and SYGVKD. The CDR3 protein is CAISERELRSQAFF. In nucleotides, the CDR3 is TGTGCCATCAGTGAGAGGGAGCTAAGATCACAAGCTTTCTTT.

In DNA, the CDR3 is TGCGCCAGCAGCTCCGTAGGGCAGGGGCAAGAATCCTACGAGCAGTACTTC. Translation gives CASSSVGQGQESYEQYF. The gene calls are TRBV5-1 and TRBJ2-7; a possible D gene is TRBD1 (6 bases). The germline gives CDR1 SGHRS, CDR2 YFSETQ. The length of the CDR3 is 17 residues. V lost 3 bases and J lost 1, with 20 bases in between.

The rearrangement uses TRBV10-3 and TRBJ1-2, with 7 bases lining up with TRBD1. With 4 bases clipped from V and 8 bases from J, the junction kept 10 bases outside the gene matches. The CDR3 extends over 14 amino acids. Germline CDR1 and CDR2: ENHRY and SYGVKD. The CDR3 bases are TGTGCCATCAGTGGACAGGGAGGATCTTTAGGCTACACCTTC. Its translation: CAISGQGGSLGYTF.

CDR3 in DNA: TGTGCCAGCAGCTTAGCGCTAGCGGGGGGGAGTTACAATGAGCAGTTCTTC. Translating gives CASSLALAGGSYNEQFF. The rearrangement links TRBV7-2 to TRBJ2-1, with 12 bases that match TRBD2. CDR3 length: 17 residues. The germline V gene encodes CDR1 SGHTA and CDR2 FQGNSA. Trimming took 0 bases from V and 4 from J; bases not matched to a gene: 4.

This chain uses TRBV6-4 with TRBJ2-7; TRBD2 matches at 11 bases. With V trimmed by 3 bases and J by 3 bases, 4 bases remained unmatched. The CDR3 contains 15 residues. Germline V gene data show CDR1 as MRHNA and CDR2 as SNTAGT. This CDR3 is CASSELAGDLYEQYF. CDR3 DNA: TGTGCCAGCAGTGAACTAGCGGGGGACCTCTACGAGCAGTACTTC.

The chain recombines TRBV12-5 with TRBJ2-1, with D possibly matching TRBD1 (6 bases). There are 11 residues in the CDR3. V was pared by 5 bases and J by 10 bases, with 9 bases between. Germline loops: CDR1 LGHNT, CDR2 FRNRAP. The CDR3 is CASGRGQEQFF. As DNA, the CDR3 is TGTGCTAGTGGTAGAGGACAGGAGCAGTTCTTC.

The V and J genes are TRBV7-2 and TRBJ2-1; 7 nucleotides line up with TRBD1. Germline V gene lookup returns CDR1 SGHTA and CDR2 FQGNSA. The CDR3 consists of 15 residues. Trimming cost V 0 bases and J 4 bases; bases outside gene matches: 3. This CDR3 reads CASSLAGTEYNEQFF. In nucleotides, the CDR3 is TGTGCCAGCAGCTTAGCTGGGACAGAATACAATGAGCAGTTCTTC.

The V call is TRBV21-1, the J call TRBJ2-7; TRBD1 is taken as the D call from the table, unchecked against the DNA. TRBV21-1 is recorded as a pseudogene. This CDR3 has 13 amino acids. CDR3: CASTRTGGNEQYF. CDR3 nucleotides: TGTGCCAGCACCCGGACAGGGGGAAACGAGCAGTACTTC.

This clone was detected only once. The rearrangement joins TRBV30 to TRBJ2-2, with 9 positions matching TRBD1. This CDR3 is built from 13 residues. Germline CDR1 is GTSNPN and CDR2 is SVGIG (reference sequence). After removal of 5 bases from V and 8 bases from J, the junction contained 6 bases not matched to a gene. This CDR3 reads CAWEWTGAGELFF. Here the CDR3 DNA reads TGTGCCTGGGAATGGACAGGGGCTGGGGAGCTGTTTTTT.

This clone came up once. The rearrangement joins TRBV6-4 to TRBJ2-2, with D possibly TRBD1 on 5 matching bases. CDR1 MRHNA and CDR2 SNTAGT come from the germline V gene. This CDR3 comprises 16 residues. Trimming cost V 0 bases and J 8 bases, with 16 bases left between them. CDR3 in amino acids: CASSDSPETAGGELFF. The DNA of the CDR3 is TGTGCCAGCAGTGACTCGCCGGAGACAGCCGGGGGGGAGCTGTTTTTT.

This chain links TRBV27 with TRBJ2-2, with D possibly matching TRBD2 (6 bases). This CDR3 has 15 amino acids. V lost 5 bases and J 1 base, leaving 11 bases between the germline ends. Germline CDR1 is MNHEY and CDR2 is SMNVEV (reference sequence). The CDR3 protein is CASSLLSGNTGELFF. The DNA of the CDR3 is TGTGCCAGCAGTCTACTTAGCGGGAACACCGGGGAGCTGTTTTTT.

The genes are TRBV5-1 and TRBJ2-1, with 8 bases that match TRBD2. The J segment lost 0 bases and the V segment lost 2 bases, leaving 7 bases of the junction unmatched. This CDR3 has 17 amino acids. The V gene's germline CDR1 is SGHRS and CDR2 YFSETQ. This CDR3 reads CASSFFSSGFSYNEQFF. In DNA, the CDR3 is TGCGCCAGCAGCTTCTTTTCTAGCGGGTTCTCCTACAATGAGCAGTTCTTC.

This rearrangement joins TRBV11-2 to TRBJ2-1; D may be TRBD2 (6 bases). Germline loops: CDR1 SGHAT, CDR2 FQNNGV. The CDR3 extends over 13 amino acids. V lost 2 bases, J lost 8 bases, and 10 bases lay in between. CDR3 loop: CASSLWRGYEQFF. CDR3 DNA: TGTGCCAGCAGCTTATGGCGGGGTTATGAGCAGTTCTTC.

This clone is a singleton in its sample. The chain is built from TRBV10-1 and TRBJ1-5; maybe TRBD1 (6 bases). CDR1 and CDR2 from the germline V gene are WNHNN and SYGVQD (reference sequence). CDR3 length: 15 amino acids. Trimming removed 10 bases at V and 4 bases at J, with 20 bases between. CDR3 protein: CAILYRVYPNQPQHF. In DNA, the CDR3 is TGCGCCATTTTATACAGGGTTTATCCAAATCAGCCCCAGCATTTT.

V and J are TRBV29-1 and TRBJ2-5, with 9 bases matching TRBD1. V gave up 4 bases and J gave up 5 bases; unmatched junction bases: 5. Germline V gives CDR1 SQVTM, CDR2 ANQGSEA. The CDR3 sequence is 13 residues long. The CDR3 spells CSVGGQGGETQYF. CDR3 sequence (DNA): TGCAGCGTTGGGGGACAGGGCGGGGAGACCCAGTACTTC.

This clone occurred once. This chain connects TRBV28 to TRBJ2-7; tentatively, D is TRBD2 (5 bases). CDR1 is MDHEN, CDR2 SYDVKM, per germline. Trimming pared 5 bases from V and 5 bases from J, leaving 13 bases between. The length of the CDR3 is 13 residues. The DNA for the CDR3 is TGTGCCAGCAGTCGGGGTAGGTGGGACGAGCAGTACTTC. Translation gives CASSRGRWDEQYF.

A note on this clone: A junction boundary mismatches the germline segment, possibly from a read error. The rearrangement joins TRBV30 to TRBJ1-4; the D gene is possibly TRBD1 (6 bases). The CDR3 length is 14 residues. Germline-derived CDR1 and CDR2 are GTSNPN and SVGIG (reference sequence). As DNA, the CDR3 is TGTGCCTGGAGTGTAGAACAGGGCGGCGAAAAACTGCTTTTT. Amino acid sequence: CAWSVEQGGEKLLF.

The chain recombines TRBV15 with TRBJ2-5; 8 bases map to TRBD2. Germline values: CDR1 LNHNV, CDR2 YYDKDF (reference sequence). V was pared by 3 bases and J by 5 bases, with 11 bases of the junction left unmatched. This CDR3 is 16 amino acids long. The CDR3 coding sequence is TGTGCCACCAGCAGGGGCGGGGGGCTCTTATCGGAGACCCAGTACTTC. Translated, it gives CATSRGGGLLSETQYF.

The genes are TRBV25-1 and TRBJ2-7; D gene ambiguous. CDR3 size: 14 residues. Germline values: CDR1 MGHDK, CDR2 SYGVNS. Trimming removed 2 bases from V and 0 bases from J, with 8 bases in between. CDR3: CASSEPGISYEQYF. CDR3 nucleotides: TGTGCCAGCAGTGAACCAGGCATCTCCTACGAGCAGTACTTC.

The chain couples TRBV11-3 to TRBJ2-7; possible D gene TRBD1, 5 bases. This CDR3 is 18 amino acids long. V was clipped by 2 bases and J by 5 bases, with 25 bases between them. CDR1 and CDR2 (germline): SGHNT, YENEEA. The CDR3: CASSLPLSPDIKSDEQYF. The CDR3, as DNA: TGTGCCAGCAGCTTACCCCTTTCTCCGGACATTAAGAGCGACGAGCAGTACTTC. Together with reference TRBV11-3 and TRBJ2-7, the CDR3 gives the full variable domain: EAGVVQSPRYKIIEKKQPVAFWCNPISGHNTLYWYLQNLGQGPELLIRYENEEAVDDSQLPKDRFSAERLKGVDSTLKIQPAELGDSAVYLCASSLPLSPDIKSDEQYFGPGTRLTVT.

The chain is built from TRBV11-3 and TRBJ2-7; no firm D call. CDR1 is SGHNT, CDR2 YENEEA, per germline. The CDR3 sequence is 13 residues long. The V gene lost 1 base and the J gene lost 6 bases, with 10 bases spanning the gap. CDR3 sequence: CASSLGPTAEQYF. The CDR3 nucleotides are TGTGCCAGCAGCTTAGGTCCTACTGCCGAGCAGTACTTC.

V is TRBV20-1 and J is TRBJ2-3; D remains unclear. Between the trimmed V and J ends, which lost 6 bases and 6 bases, there was a span of 10 bases. Per germline, CDR1 DFQATT and CDR2 SNEGSKA (reference sequence). The CDR3 is 11 residues long. The CDR3 is CSAASPDTQYF. In DNA form, the CDR3 reads TGCAGTGCGGCATCCCCCGATACGCAGTATTTT.